The present TCR beta chain was sequenced within a study of identical twins. From the 5' RACE reads, TCRdb called clonotypes with MiXCR, one entry per CDR3 protein. The table has some 20,000 distinct CDR3 sequences, about two thirds seen once. Losses at the gene ends were 0 bases for V and 1 base for J; bases not matched to a gene: 5. The CDR3 spans 17 residues. The V gene's germline CDR1 is ENHRY and CDR2 SYGVKD. This clonotype was picked up a small number of times. The receptor was isolated from a young woman in good health. This table probably holds off-target reads from a library built for another chain. This rearrangement joins TRBV10-3 to TRBJ2-3; 9 nucleotides line up with TRBD1. Sequencing was carried out using memory (CD45RO+) T cells sorted from blood. The CDR3 DNA reads TGTGCCATCAGTGAGTCCTTTAGGACAGGGGGCACAGATACGCAGTATTTT. This codes for CAISESFRTGGTDTQYF.